These 19 T cell receptor beta chains were all obtained from the same sample, sequenced in a study of beta chain features in type 1 diabetes. Study observations and caveats: Shortening that was moderate but significant affected the TCRB CDR3s of Type 1 diabetes patients in all four CD4+ subsets.

Sequenced material consisted of expressed TCRB transcripts (all of the isolated RNA was reverse transcribed). Data came from immunoSEQ multiplex PCR; TCRdb stores just in-frame clones and leaves some out. This sample yields roughly 340,000 clones, of which about 13% are seen a single time; 0.015% belongs to the top ten. Their antigens are not known. The sequenced sample consisted of naive CD4+ T cells from blood. These receptor sequences come from a woman aged 18-30 years with type 1 diabetes.

The gene calls are TRBV5-4 and TRBJ2-3; the match to TRBD2 covers 12 bases. CDR1 and CDR2 from the germline V gene are SGHNT and YYREEE (reference sequence). This CDR3 spans 16 amino acids. V shed 4 bases, J shed 2 bases, and the junction held 5 bases outside the gene matches. In DNA form, the CDR3 reads TGTGCCAGCAGCGTCGGACTAGCGGGGCCCACAGATACGCAGTATTTT. Protein sequence: CASSVGLAGPTDTQYF. Supplemented by reference TRBV5-4 and TRBJ2-3, the full variable domain reads ETGVTQSPTHLIKTRGQQVTLRCSSQSGHNTVSWYQQALGQGPQFIFQYYREEENGRGNFPPRFSGLQFPNYSSELNVNALELDDSALYLCASSVGLAGPTDTQYFGPGTRLTVL.

This clone was recorded a few times. This sequence joins TRBV19 and TRBJ2-1, with D tentatively TRBD2 (6 bases). Trimming took 5 bases from V and 0 from J, leaving 11 bases between them. In germline, CDR1 is LNHDA, CDR2 SQIVND (reference sequence). CDR3 length: 15 residues. The chain's CDR3 is CASSSRLGSYNEQFF. DNA of the CDR3: TGTGCCAGTAGTTCGCGACTAGGCTCCTACAATGAGCAGTTCTTC.

This clone showed up just a few times. Mismatch with germline at one junction end may stem from a read error. The CDR3 spells CSAAERAF. The DNA of the CDR3 is TGCAGTGCAGCCGAGCGGGCTTTT. The chain combines TRBV20-1 with TRBJ1-1; D gene uncertain. CDR1 is DFQATT and CDR2 is SNEGSKA in the germline V gene (reference sequence). The CDR3 consists of 8 residues.

This clone was counted a few times. The rearrangement links TRBV5-1 to TRBJ2-1; 8 bases fit TRBD2. Germline V gene data show CDR1 as SGHRS and CDR2 as YFSETQ. This CDR3 spans 14 amino acids. Trimming cost V 5 bases and J 7 bases; bases outside gene matches: 8. The chain's CDR3 is CASRTAGDSNEQFF. CDR3 sequence (DNA): TGCGCCAGCAGGACAGCGGGAGATTCGAATGAGCAGTTCTTC.

CDR3 sequence reads: CASSLVGLGYSSETQYF. CDR3 bases: TGTGCCAGCAGCTTAGTAGGACTAGGATACTCGTCGGAGACCCAGTACTTC. The chain recombines TRBV11-2 with TRBJ2-5; 7 bases align to TRBD2. The CDR3 sequence is 17 residues long. Germline lookup yields CDR1 SGHAT and CDR2 FQNNGV. The trim removed 1 base at V and 5 bases at J, leaving 13 bases unmatched.

This clone was observed a few times. V gene TRBV27 combines with J gene TRBJ2-1; 8 bases are a match to TRBD2. CDR3 length equals 15 residues. The germline V gene encodes CDR1 MNHEY and CDR2 SMNVEV (reference sequence). The J segment lost 6 bases and the V segment lost 7 bases, leaving 11 bases of the junction unmatched. The DNA for the CDR3 is TGTGCCAGCACCCCAGTAGCGGGACGGCCCAATGAGCAGTTCTTC. Its translation: CASTPVAGRPNEQFF.

The chain joins TRBV28 to TRBJ2-3; no clear D gene. The V gene's germline CDR1 is MDHEN and CDR2 SYDVKM. The ends were cut back, 3 bases at V and 5 bases at J, with 12 bases in the middle. This CDR3 comprises 14 residues. The CDR3 coding sequence is TGTGCCAGCAGTTTGCGAACACGGAGAGATACGCAGTATTTT. Residues: CASSLRTRRDTQYF.

The chain has TRBV9 and TRBJ2-1; 12 bases line up with TRBD1. Germline CDR1 and CDR2: SGDLS and YYNGEE. This CDR3 region has 15 residues. V trimming: 3 bases; J trimming: 7 bases; junction bases outside the gene matches: 5. Here the CDR3 reads CASSGGTGGYNEQFF. DNA for the CDR3: TGTGCCAGCAGCGGGGGGACAGGGGGCTATAATGAGCAGTTCTTC.

This clone was recorded a few times. This rearrangement joins TRBV29-1 to TRBJ1-2; D gene unclear. Looked up from germline, CDR1 is SQVTM and CDR2 is ANQGSEA. CDR3 length equals 13 residues. The V and J ends lost 3 bases and 7 bases respectively, with 15 bases between them. The CDR3 bases are TGCAGCGTTGATAAGGATTACACGGGTGGCTACACCTTC. Its protein product is CSVDKDYTGGYTF.

Concerning this clone: Additional DNA sequences in this sample encode the identical CDR3. J is TRBJ1-1 and V is TRBV7-9; no reliable D call. The CDR3 totals 13 residues. CDR1 and CDR2 (germline): SEHNR, FQNEAQ (reference sequence). V was trimmed by 3 bases and J by 0 bases, leaving 5 bases between them. Here the CDR3 reads CASSFSLNTEAFF. The CDR3 bases are TGTGCCAGCAGCTTCTCCTTGAACACTGAAGCTTTCTTT. Combining the CDR3 with reference TRBV7-9 and TRBJ1-1 gives the whole variable domain DTGVSQNPRHKITKRGQNVTFRCDPISEHNRLYWYRQTLGQGPEFLTYFQNEAQLEKSRLLSDRFSAERPKGSFSTLEIQRTEQGDSAMYLCASSFSLNTEAFFGQGTRLTVV.

The chain links TRBV4-2 to TRBJ1-5; D possibly corresponds to TRBD1 (6 bases). Germline V gene lookup returns CDR1 LGHNA and CDR2 YNFKEQ. The CDR3 length is 22 residues. The V end lost 2 bases, the J end lost 2 bases, and 31 bases lay between the germline ends. CDR3 amino acids: CASSQRLAWATGTGRGNQPQHF. The CDR3 DNA follows: TGTGCCAGCAGCCAAAGATTGGCATGGGCCACAGGGACGGGTCGGGGCAATCAGCCCCAGCATTTT.

This clone appeared once. The chain is built from TRBV6-5 and TRBJ2-5; TRBD2 matches at 7 bases. Germline-derived CDR1 and CDR2 are MNHEY and SVGAGI. J lost 3 bases, V lost 7 bases, and 11 bases had no gene match. CDR3 length: 15 residues. Written as DNA, the CDR3 is TGTGCCAGCATGAGGCGAGCGGGATACGAAGAGACCCAGTACTTC. Protein product: CASMRRAGYEETQYF.

On this clone: The junction departs from germline at one end; a sequencing error may be responsible. The V gene is TRBV29-1, the J gene TRBJ2-3; D is unresolved. CDR3 length: 8 residues. Germline V lookup: CDR1 SQVTM, CDR2 ANQGSEA. DNA of the CDR3: TGCAGCGTTGAAGTGGGCCATTTT. It codes for CSVEVGHF.

The chain combines TRBV25-1 with TRBJ2-2; TRBD2 is a possible D gene (6 bases). The CDR3 totals 15 residues. Germline-derived CDR1 and CDR2 are MGHDK and SYGVNS. V shed 4 bases and J shed 7 bases, with 16 bases lying between them. In DNA, the CDR3 is TGTGCCAGCAGTGCTACCGGGAGTCCCCTCGGGGAGCTGTTTTTT. This translates into CASSATGSPLGELFF.

CDR3 sequence: CASSSDGQAYNEQFF. The CDR3 nucleotides are TGTGCCAGCAGCTCCGACGGACAGGCCTACAATGAGCAGTTCTTC. The rearrangement joins TRBV7-2 to TRBJ2-1; 7 nucleotides line up with TRBD1. The CDR3 runs to 15 residues. V lost 4 bases and J lost 2; bases outside the gene matches: 5. Germline V gene lookup returns CDR1 SGHTA and CDR2 FQGNSA.

This clone has a handful of counts. V is TRBV15 and J is TRBJ2-6; 10 positions agree with TRBD1. V lost 9 bases, J lost 0 bases, and 5 bases stayed unmatched. The CDR3 extends over 16 amino acids. Per the germline V gene, CDR1 is LNHNV and CDR2 is YYDKDF (reference sequence). CDR3 protein: CATVRDRGSGANVLTF. CDR3 bases: TGTGCCACGGTCCGGGACAGGGGCTCTGGGGCCAACGTCCTGACTTTC.

This clone was observed a few times. This sequence joins TRBV28 and TRBJ2-7, with D possibly TRBD1 on 6 matching bases. The CDR3 is 14 residues long. V shed 6 bases and J shed 2 bases, with 14 bases lying between them. The germline V gene has CDR1 MDHEN and CDR2 SYDVKM. CDR3 nucleotides: TGTGCCAGCAGACTGTCCCAGGGGACCTACGAGCAGTACGTC. Protein sequence: CASRLSQGTYEQYV.

This clone was seen only a few times. This sequence joins TRBV27 and TRBJ2-5, with a tentative D call TRBD1 (6 bases). V was clipped by 5 bases and J by 5 bases, with 15 bases between them. This CDR3 region has 14 residues. The germline V gene encodes CDR1 MNHEY and CDR2 SMNVEV (reference sequence). CDR3 amino acids: CASSPGHSGETQYF. The CDR3 bases are TGTGCCAGCAGTCCGGGACACTCTGGGGAGACCCAGTACTTC.

The sample holds a few counts of this clone. The V call is TRBV5-1, the J call TRBJ2-1; 12 bases are a match to TRBD2. V trimming: 7 bases; J trimming: 7 bases; junction bases outside the gene matches: 9. The V gene's germline CDR1 is SGHRS and CDR2 YFSETQ. The CDR3 has 15 residues. CDR3 coding DNA: TGCGCCAGCCATAAGGGACTAGCGGGTCGTAATGAGCAGTTCTTC. Protein: CASHKGLAGRNEQFF.